This paragraph covers one T cell receptor beta chain sequence. Its matching antigen is unknown. This sample was included in a study of beta chain features in type 1 diabetes. The study, taken as a whole, reports: Moderate yet significant TCRB CDR3 shortening was seen in Type 1 diabetes patients in all four CD4+ subsets. cDNA sequencing could over-represent cells with high TCR expression.

With 8 bases clipped from V and 5 bases from J, the junction kept 10 bases outside the gene matches. Germline loops: CDR1 MNHEY, CDR2 SVGAGI. The CDR3 is made up of 15 amino acids. TCRB transcripts that were expressed got sequenced, as all of the isolated RNA had been reverse transcribed. Assay used: immunoSEQ multiplex PCR; TCRdb lists only in-frame clones, some missing. The sample lists about 710,000 clones, 11% to 15% occurring once. CD45RO/CCR7/CD25/CD127/CD95/CD27 staining was used to isolate CD4+ naive, central memory, regulatory and stem cell-like memory cells by sorting. Purity above 98% was achieved in all sorted populations.

The TCR sequence derives from a man between 18 and 35 years old with type 1 diabetes. The specimen was naive CD4+ T cells from blood. The V gene is TRBV6-5, the J gene TRBJ1-2, with 11 bases that match TRBD1. CDR3 DNA sequence: TGTGCCAGCCGTGGACAGGGGGCACCCCCATATGGCTACACCTTC. This gives the protein CASRGQGAPPYGYTF.